This TCR beta chain was found in a study of cytomegalovirus exposure and HLA in healthy donors. To note about this clone: Its antigen remains unidentified.

Regarding the study as a whole: In an earlier analysis, about 87% or about 30%: the productive usage of most TCR beta V segments. A highly shared variant cluster was judged a likely technical artifact.

In the PCR, 60 Vbeta and 13 Jbeta primers were used. The table came from immunoSEQ multiplex PCR; TCRdb's copy has only in-frame clones and leaves some out. The table records around 170,000 clones, roughly 80% of them present only once. This TCR came from a man between 35 and 55 years old in good health and CMV-seropositive. The source material was PBMCs.

The CDR3 bases are TGTGCCAGCCCCCGGGACAGGGGGATGGAGGACTCCTACGAGCAGTACTTC. Protein: CASPRDRGMEDSYEQYF. The chain has TRBV25-1 and TRBJ2-5; 11 bases map to TRBD1. The DNA end favors TRBJ2-7, so the J call may be wrong. The CDR3 is made up of 17 amino acids. CDR1 MGHDK and CDR2 SYGVNS come from the germline V gene.